Below, 20 T cell receptor beta chains from the same sample are listed, as sequenced in a study of glioma-infiltrating T cells after dendritic cell vaccination. Repertoires were generated with immunoSEQ multiplex PCR, while TCRdb's copy carries only in-frame clones and drops some. Here the sample spans roughly 51,000 clones, approximately 83% being singletons. The input for sequencing was blood, taken before dendritic cell vaccination. These receptor sequences come from a human donor with glioblastoma.

The gene calls are TRBV25-1 and TRBJ1-2; 7 nucleotides match TRBD1. CDR3 size: 14 residues. From germline, CDR1 is MGHDK and CDR2 SYGVNS. With V trimmed by 2 bases and J by 1 base, 1 base remained unmatched. CDR3 sequence: CASSEGTVNYGYTF. The CDR3 DNA is TGTGCCAGCAGTGAAGGGACAGTTAACTATGGCTACACCTTC.

This chain joins TRBV11-2 and TRBJ1-3, with D tentatively TRBD1 (5 bases). From germline, CDR1 is SGHAT and CDR2 FQNNGV. The CDR3 contains 13 residues. Trimming took off 1 base at V and 4 bases at J, with 5 bases between the two ends. CDR3 residues: CASSLGQGNTIYF. The DNA of the CDR3 is TGTGCCAGCAGCTTAGGACAGGGAAACACCATATATTTT. Combining the CDR3 with reference TRBV11-2 and TRBJ1-3 gives the whole variable domain EAGVAQSPRYKIIEKRQSVAFWCNPISGHATLYWYQQILGQGPKLLIQFQNNGVVDDSQLPKDRFSAERLKGVDSTLKIQPAKLEDSAVYLCASSLGQGNTIYFGEGSWLTVV.

The V and J genes are TRBV11-2 and TRBJ2-7, with 8 bases that match TRBD2. The V segment lost 5 bases and the J segment 5 bases; nucleotides outside the gene matches: 11. Germline V gene data show CDR1 as SGHAT and CDR2 as FQNNGV. The CDR3 has 15 amino acids. CDR3 amino acids: CASSPGLGGLNEQYF. In DNA form, the CDR3 reads TGTGCCAGCAGCCCGGGACTAGGAGGTCTCAACGAGCAGTACTTC.

The CDR3, as DNA: TGTGCCAGCAGCTTAGAAGCGGGAGTATACGAGCAGTACTTC. Translation: CASSLEAGVYEQYF. The genes are TRBV7-8 and TRBJ2-7; 8 bases are shared with TRBD2. The ends lost 1 base at V and 4 bases at J; junction bases unmatched: 3. The CDR3 covers 14 residues. Germline V lookup: CDR1 SGHVS, CDR2 FQNEAQ.

The V gene is TRBV5-1, the J gene TRBJ2-1, with 10 bases matching TRBD2. This CDR3 comprises 17 residues. Germline-derived CDR1 and CDR2 are SGHRS and YFSETQ. The J segment lost 0 bases and the V segment lost 4 bases, leaving 7 bases of the junction unmatched. The CDR3 bases are TGCGCCAGCAGCCCCGGACTAGCGGCCCGCTCCTACAATGAGCAGTTCTTC. Protein product: CASSPGLAARSYNEQFF.

The V gene is TRBV19, the J gene TRBJ1-5; TRBD1 matches at 7 bases. The V gene's germline CDR1 is LNHDA and CDR2 SQIVND (reference sequence). Unmatched junction bases numbered 6, after V lost 4 bases and J lost 0 bases. The CDR3 is 16 residues long. The CDR3 DNA follows: TGTGCCAGTAGTACCCATCGACAGGGTAGCAATCAGCCCCAGCATTTT. Translated, it gives CASSTHRQGSNQPQHF.

The chain couples TRBV11-3 to TRBJ2-3, with a possible D match to TRBD1 (5 bases). V was pared by 7 bases and J by 1 base, with 18 bases between. The CDR3 is 16 amino acids. CDR1 SGHNT and CDR2 YENEEA come from the germline V gene. The CDR3 is CASTLGTGTRTDTQYF. CDR3 DNA sequence: TGTGCCAGCACCCTCGGCACAGGAACCCGCACAGATACGCAGTATTTT.

The sample holds a few counts of this clone. The chain recombines TRBV7-2 with TRBJ2-5, with TRBD1 matching 7 bases. This CDR3 has 13 residues. CDR1 and CDR2 from the germline V gene are SGHTA and FQGNSA. V shed 4 bases and J 5 bases; nucleotides not matched to a gene: 4. The DNA for the CDR3 is TGTGCCAGCAGCTACGACAGGGTTGAGACCCAGTACTTC. It encodes CASSYDRVETQYF.

J is TRBJ1-2 and V is TRBV10-3, with D perhaps matching TRBD1 (5 bases). CDR1 and CDR2 (germline): ENHRY, SYGVKD. V lost 2 bases, J lost 7 bases, and 8 bases lay in between. This CDR3 has 12 residues. The CDR3 here is CAISERQGGYTF. CDR3 DNA: TGTGCCATCAGTGAGAGGCAGGGTGGCTACACCTTC.

The chain combines TRBV4-2 with TRBJ1-2; possibly TRBD1 for D (6 bases). There are 15 residues in the CDR3. V lost 1 base to trimming and J lost 4 bases, with 13 bases between them. The germline CDR1 and CDR2 sequences are LGHNA and YNFKEQ. The CDR3, as DNA: TGTGCCAGCAGCCAAGGGGGTGCGGACAGCTATGGCTACACCTTC. This encodes CASSQGGADSYGYTF.

The sample holds a few counts of this clone. The chain combines TRBV4-3 with TRBJ2-5, with 8 bases aligning to TRBD2. The V gene end was trimmed by 2 bases and the J gene end by 1 base; junction bases not matched to a gene: 3. From germline, CDR1 is LGHNA and CDR2 YSLEER. The CDR3 has 15 residues. The CDR3 sequence is CASSQNRGGQETQYF. In DNA, the CDR3 is TGCGCCAGCAGCCAAAACCGGGGGGGCCAAGAGACCCAGTACTTC.

The chain combines TRBV19 with TRBJ2-1; 7 bases are shared with TRBD2. V was clipped by 3 bases and J by 3 bases; unmatched bases: 8. The CDR3 runs 16 residues. Germline V gene lookup returns CDR1 LNHDA and CDR2 SQIVND (reference sequence). The CDR3 nucleotides are TGTGCCAGTAGTATTGGAGGGAGGGCCTTCTACAATGAGCAGTTCTTC. Its protein is CASSIGGRAFYNEQFF.

The chain is built from TRBV7-8 and TRBJ2-1, with a weak D call TRBD1 (7 bases). Germline CDR1 and CDR2: SGHVS and FQNEAQ. Trimming took off 7 bases at V and 3 bases at J, with 19 bases between the two ends. The CDR3 spans 16 residues. Written as DNA, the CDR3 is TGTGCCAGCACCTCTCAGAGACAGGGAGGCTACAATGAGCAGTTCTTC. Protein product: CASTSQRQGGYNEQFF.

The chain is built from TRBV19 and TRBJ2-5, with TRBD2 identical over 9 bases. Germline assignment: CDR1 LNHDA and CDR2 SQIVND (reference sequence). The CDR3 consists of 15 residues. V trimming: 1 base; J trimming: 2 bases; junction bases outside the gene matches: 2. In DNA, the CDR3 is TGTGCCAGTAGTATAGGACTAGCGGCACAAGAGACCCAGTACTTC. It translates to CASSIGLAAQETQYF. Together with reference TRBV19 and TRBJ2-5, the CDR3 gives the full variable domain: DGGITQSPKYLFRKEGQNVTLSCEQNLNHDAMYWYRQDPGQGLRLIYYSQIVNDFQKGDIAEGYSVSREKKESFPLTVTSAQKNPTAFYLCASSIGLAAQETQYFGPGTRLLVL.

This rearrangement joins TRBV19 to TRBJ2-5, with TRBD2 as a possible D gene (6 bases). Germline loops: CDR1 LNHDA, CDR2 SQIVND (reference sequence). The CDR3 has 14 residues. V lost 5 bases and J lost 7, with 17 bases in between. The CDR3 nucleotides are TGTGCCAGTAGTCCGGGACTCGACTCCGCGACCCAGTACTTC. This codes for CASSPGLDSATQYF. Supplemented by reference TRBV19 and TRBJ2-5, the full variable domain reads DGGITQSPKYLFRKEGQNVTLSCEQNLNHDAMYWYRQDPGQGLRLIYYSQIVNDFQKGDIAEGYSVSREKKESFPLTVTSAQKNPTAFYLCASSPGLDSATQYFGPGTRLLVL.

V usage is TRBV6-5 and J usage is TRBJ1-1; D possibly corresponds to TRBD1 (5 bases). CDR3 length equals 14 residues. Germline V gene sequence: CDR1 MNHEY, CDR2 SVGAGI. V was trimmed by 0 bases and J by 1 base, leaving 6 bases between them. CDR3 nucleotide sequence: TGTGCCAGCAGTTACTCTCAGGGGAACACTGAAGCTTTCTTT. Amino acid sequence: CASSYSQGNTEAFF.

The V and J genes are TRBV6-5 and TRBJ1-6; TRBD1 aligns across 9 bases. Trimming cost V 4 bases and J 10 bases; bases outside gene matches: 2. The CDR3 runs 13 residues. Germline V gene data show CDR1 as MNHEY and CDR2 as SVGAGI. The CDR3 region is CASSSTGGSPLHF. In DNA, the CDR3 is TGTGCCAGCAGTTCCACAGGGGGCTCACCCCTCCACTTT.

This chain joins TRBV2 and TRBJ2-5; 10 bases align to TRBD1. The DNA end lines up better with TRBJ2-7; the J call may be wrong. Per the germline V gene, CDR1 is SNHLY and CDR2 is FYNNEI. The CDR3 is 15 amino acids. DNA for the CDR3: TGTGCCAGCAGGACGGGACAGGGGTTCTCCTACGAGCAGTACTTC. Its protein product is CASRTGQGFSYEQYF.

This clone was seen just once. The chain links TRBV27 to TRBJ2-7, with TRBD1 identical over 7 bases. J was trimmed by 2 bases and V by 3 bases; bases with no gene match: 7. The CDR3 has 15 amino acids. Germline V gene sequence: CDR1 MNHEY, CDR2 SMNVEV (reference sequence). The CDR3 DNA is TGTGCCAGCAGTTTCCTAAGGGGACAGCCCTACGAGCAGTACTTC. Its translation: CASSFLRGQPYEQYF.

V usage is TRBV5-1 and J usage is TRBJ1-2; 8 bases line up with TRBD1. CDR3 size: 14 residues. Per germline, CDR1 SGHRS and CDR2 YFSETQ. J was trimmed by 8 bases and V by 0 bases; bases with no gene match: 6. CDR3 amino acids: CASSLEGDRRGYTF. The CDR3 bases are TGCGCCAGCAGCTTGGAAGGGGACAGGCGGGGCTACACCTTC.